The clone carrying this TCR beta chain was counted at least ten times. Its antigen remains unidentified. No patient received treatment before thyroid surgery. The data originate from a study of metastatic and nonmetastatic thyroid tumors. Study-wide context: Across peripheral blood and tumor or nodule tissue samples taken from malignant and benign thyroid patients, the repertoires were compared with one another.

Whole-study results and caveats: As reported, TCR beta diversity in blood and tumor was significantly higher in malignant thyroid tumors than in benign nodules.

Original methodology: Building a distant-metastasis classifier for papillary thyroid cancer drew on CDR3 differences across clinicopathological groups. TCRdb reprocessed the PCR reads using MiXCR. For this entry, the V and J calls and clone size follow TCRdb and not the study's own pipeline. Here the sample spans 20,000 to 30,000 clones, under 15% being singletons. J was trimmed by 6 bases and V by 6 bases; bases with no gene match: 9. CDR3 length: 16 residues. CDR1 and CDR2 (germline): SGHVS, FQNEAQ. The source is a female donor with papillary thyroid cancer or a benign thyroid nodule (not recorded which). Some clones in this sample may be carry-over from other donors' samples. The sample comprised blood. The chain joins TRBV7-8 to TRBJ1-6, with 9 bases that match TRBD1. CDR3 sequence (DNA): TGTGCCAGCAGAGGGGGAACAGGGGGCAGTAATTCACCCCTCCACTTT. Translated: CASRGGTGGSNSPLHF.